This is a list of T cell receptor beta chains from one sample in a study of technical replicates of blood from a few donors. The protocol was immunoSEQ multiplex PCR, while the TCRdb copy is restricted to in-frame clones and leaves out a portion. The sample records about 100,000 clones, roughly 96% being singletons. What was sequenced was T cells isolated from PBMCs. These receptors all stem from a human donor in good health. Both conserved end residues are part of each CDR3. A D gene is named only where the DNA matches it firmly. Clone size is given for some rows only: seen once, a few or many times, or a class if the clone is expanded.

j_call clone_size d_call v_call cdr3_nt cdr3_aa
TRBJ1-1 - TRBD1 TRBV7-2 TGTGCCAGCAGCGCCCAAACAGGGGTCAACACTGAAGCTTTCTTT CASSAQTGVNTEAFF
TRBJ2-7 - TRBD1 TRBV19 TGTGCCAGTAGCCCCACAGGGGGCGACTACGAGCAGTACTTC CASSPTGGDYEQYF
TRBJ2-7 once TRBD1 TRBV5-1 TGCGCCAGCAGCTTCGGACAGGGAGGTCGAGAGCAGTACTTC CASSFGQGGREQYF
TRBJ1-1 - - TRBV9 TGTGCCAGCAGCGTATCCGGGAACACTGAAGCTTTCTTT CASSVSGNTEAFF
TRBJ2-5 - - TRBV7-3 TGTGCCAGCAGCACGTCGGGACTCCATCAAGAGACCCAGTACTTC CASSTSGLHQETQYF
TRBJ2-5 once TRBD2 TRBV18 TGTGCCAGCTCACCAATAGCGGGAGGAGGAGAGACCCAGTACTTC CASSPIAGGGETQYF
TRBJ2-7 - TRBD2 TRBV19 TGTGCCAGTAGGCCAGGGACTAGGTTCTACGAGCAGTACTTC CASRPGTRFYEQYF
TRBJ2-5 - TRBD2 TRBV10-3 TGTGCCGCCTCGGGGGGAGAGACCCAGTACTTC CAASGGETQYF
TRBJ1-2 - TRBD1 TRBV4-3 TGCGCCAGCAGCCAAGATTTGGGACAGGGGGCCTATGGCTACACCTTC CASSQDLGQGAYGYTF
TRBJ2-3 - TRBD2 TRBV18 TGTGCCAGCTCACTCTTTCCGATTAGCGGGGGCACAGATACGCAGTATTTT CASSLFPISGGTDTQYF
TRBJ2-1 - TRBD2 TRBV5-4 TGTGCCAGCAGCCCGATGACTAGCGGGAGTCCCTACAATGAGCAGTTCTTC CASSPMTSGSPYNEQFF
TRBJ1-5 few TRBD1 TRBV29-1 TGCAGCGCAGGGACAGCCAGCAATCAGCCCCAGCATTTT CSAGTASNQPQHF
TRBJ2-5 - - TRBV27 TGTGCCAGCAGTCCTGGACTCGAAACGGAAGAGACCCAGTACTTC CASSPGLETEETQYF
TRBJ1-1 few - TRBV5-1 TGCGCCAGCAGCTTGACCAGGGAGGACACTGAAGCTTTCTTT CASSLTREDTEAFF
TRBJ1-5 - TRBD1 TRBV19 TGTGCCAGTAGTTCTGTGACAGGGTGGGGTGCAGGCAATCAGCCCCAGCATTTT CASSSVTGWGAGNQPQHF
TRBJ2-7 - - TRBV19 TGTGCCAGTAGTCTTCAGGGTATTTACGAGCAGTACTTC CASSLQGIYEQYF
TRBJ2-1 - TRBD2 TRBV7-2 TGTGCCAGCATACAAACTAGCGGGAGTTGGAATGAGCAGTTCTTC CASIQTSGSWNEQFF
TRBJ2-7 - TRBD1 TRBV5-5 TGTGCCAGCAGCCGGGGACAGGACACTTCCTCCTACGAGCAGTACTTC CASSRGQDTSSYEQYF
TRBJ2-3 - - TRBV11-2 TGTGCCAGCAGCTTATTAGCGCGAATCACAGATACGCAGTATTTT CASSLLARITDTQYF
TRBJ1-5 once - TRBV28 TGTGCCAGCAGGCTGGCGGGTATGCGGGAGAGGAACAATCAGCCCCAGCATTTT CASRLAGMRERNNQPQHF
TRBJ2-1 - TRBD1 TRBV9 TGTGCCAGCAGCGAAACAGGGGGCGAAGTAAATGAGCAGTTCTTC CASSETGGEVNEQFF
TRBJ2-3 once TRBD2 TRBV7-2 TGTGCCAGCAGCTCGGGACTAGCTAGCACAGATACGCAGTATTTT CASSSGLASTDTQYF
TRBJ2-1 - - TRBV6-5 TGTGCCAGCAGTTACCTTCCGTTGAGCTCCTACAATGAGCAGTTCTTC CASSYLPLSSYNEQFF
TRBJ2-7 - TRBD2 TRBV19 TGTGCCAGTAGTACCCTCGGGCTAGCGGGGAGCTACGAGCAGTACTTC CASSTLGLAGSYEQYF
TRBJ1-1 - - TRBV6-5 TGTGCCAGCAGTTATGGAGGGGCTCTGAACACTGAAGCTTTCTTT CASSYGGALNTEAFF
TRBJ2-1 - - TRBV19 TGTGCCAGTAGTATAGGGCCGAGGCTTGCTGAGCAGTTCTTC CASSIGPRLAEQFF
TRBJ2-1 - - TRBV18 TGTGCCAGCTCACCTTCTTATAACAATGAGCAGTTCTTC CASSPSYNNEQFF
TRBJ1-3 - - TRBV5-4 TGTGCCAGCAGCTTGGGTGCGAGTACCGGAAACACCATATATTTT CASSLGASTGNTIYF
TRBJ2-3 - - TRBV29-1 TGCAGCGTTGAAGATCTTGATGGGCTGGATACGCAGTATTTT CSVEDLDGLDTQYF
TRBJ2-2 - TRBD1 TRBV6-1 TGTGCCAGCAAACGGGACAGGAACACCGGGGAGCTGTTTTTT CASKRDRNTGELFF
TRBJ2-1 - - TRBV9 TGTGCCAGCAGCGCAACAGGGAACCCCTACAATGAGCAGTTCTTC CASSATGNPYNEQFF
TRBJ1-5 - TRBD1 TRBV7-2 TGTGCCAGCAGCTCCACAGGGGAGCCATCGGAACCCCAGCATTTT CASSSTGEPSEPQHF
TRBJ2-1 - - TRBV19 TGTGCCAGTACCGGGACTTTTCTTTCCTACAATGAGCAGTTCTTC CASTGTFLSYNEQFF
TRBJ1-1 - TRBD1 TRBV28 TGTGCCAGCAGTACCAGCCAGGGGGAACGAATGAACACTGAAGCTTTCTTT CASSTSQGERMNTEAFF
TRBJ2-7 once - TRBV5-1 TGCGCCAGCAGCTTCCGGGCCTACGAGCAGTACTTC CASSFRAYEQYF
TRBJ1-2 - TRBD1 TRBV5-6 TGTGCCAGCAGTGAACAGGGGTATGGCTACACCTTC CASSEQGYGYTF
TRBJ2-2 - TRBD2 TRBV11-2 TGTGCCAGCAGCTTATTCCCTAGCGGGGGAAACACCGGGGAGCTGTTTTTT CASSLFPSGGNTGELFF
TRBJ2-7 - - TRBV19 TGTGCCAGTTCGCTCGAAGGGGGCTCCTACGAGCAGTACTTC CASSLEGGSYEQYF
TRBJ1-2 - - TRBV21-1 TGTGCCAGCAGCAAATCTCTCCCCCATGGCTACACCTTC CASSKSLPHGYTF
TRBJ2-1 - TRBD2 TRBV9 TGTGCCAGCAGCCCCTCGGGACTAGCGGGAGGGAATGAGCAGTTCTTC CASSPSGLAGGNEQFF
TRBJ2-3 - TRBD1 TRBV5-1 TGCGCCAGCACCCAGCAGGGGGACACAGATACGCAGTATTTT CASTQQGDTDTQYF
TRBJ1-2 - TRBD1 TRBV9 TGTGCCAGCAGCGGCACACAGGGGGATGACTATGGCTACACCTTC CASSGTQGDDYGYTF
TRBJ2-3 - - TRBV5-1 TGCGCCAGCAGGAAAACCAGGGTTGATACGCAGTATTTT CASRKTRVDTQYF
TRBJ2-7 - - TRBV27 TGTGCCAGCAGTTTATCGATCGAAGGGAGGCAGCCCCCGGAGCAGTACTTC CASSLSIEGRQPPEQYF
TRBJ2-7 - - TRBV5-4 TGTGCCAGCAGCTTGGAGTATTACAGGGACGAGCAGTACTTC CASSLEYYRDEQYF
TRBJ1-2 - TRBD1 TRBV9 TGTGCCAGCAGCATCGACAGGGAGATACTCGGCTACACCTTC CASSIDREILGYTF
TRBJ2-3 - - TRBV9 TGTGCCAGCAGCGACGGAGGGGGCCTCGCAGATACGCAGTATTTT CASSDGGGLADTQYF
TRBJ2-7 - TRBD2 TRBV2 TGTGCCAGCAGTGGTCCTAGCGGGAACTACGAGCAGTACTTC CASSGPSGNYEQYF
TRBJ1-1 - TRBD1 TRBV7-3 TGTGCCAGCAGCTTAACCTCAACAGGGGAAGGCACTGAAGCTTTCTTT CASSLTSTGEGTEAFF
TRBJ2-5 - - TRBV27 TGTGCCAGCCGTAGCGAGCTCCAAGAGACCCAGTACTTC CASRSELQETQYF
TRBJ2-1 - TRBD2 TRBV4-1 TGCGCCAGCAGCCAAGGCCGCCTACTAGCGGGGCTAGACAATGAGCAGTTCTTC CASSQGRLLAGLDNEQFF